The 12 T cell receptor beta chains below come from one sample, sequenced in a study of shared clonotypes between healthy human individuals. Repertoires were generated with immunoSEQ multiplex PCR, while TCRdb's copy carries only in-frame clones and drops some. The sample holds about 2.4 million clones, roughly 92% seen once. The sequenced sample consisted of naive CD4+ T cells sorted from blood. Subset specified: CD45RA+ positively selected. The source of these receptors is a man aged 18 to 29 in good health.

The gene calls are TRBV18 and TRBJ2-7; 9 positions agree with TRBD1. The CDR3 consists of 14 residues. Losses at the gene ends were 0 bases for V and 6 bases for J; bases not matched to a gene: 3. Germline loops: CDR1 KGHSH, CDR2 LQKENI. CDR3 sequence (DNA): TGTGCCAGCTCACCACCAGGACAGGGGCTCGAGCAGTACTTC. This encodes CASSPPGQGLEQYF.

V is TRBV7-8 and J is TRBJ2-7; no clear D. Germline CDR1 reads SGHVS; CDR2 reads FQNEAQ. The CDR3 totals 15 residues. Trimming left V 2 bases short and J 3 bases short, with 14 bases between. In DNA, the CDR3 is TGTGCCAGCAGCTTACGGAAGTTAGACCGCTACGAGCAGTACTTC. Its translation is CASSLRKLDRYEQYF.

On this clone: At one end, the junction sequence differs from germline, possibly due to a read error. The chain links TRBV7-7 to TRBJ1-6; a weak D match, TRBD1 (5 bases). The CDR3 extends over 17 amino acids. Germline assignment: CDR1 SSHAT and CDR2 FNYEAQ (reference sequence). This chain's CDR3 is CASTDRGRGSYNSPLHF. For the CDR3, the DNA is TGTGCTAGCACCGATAGGGGCCGCGGCTCCTATAATTCACCCCTCCACTTT. The variable domain in full, with the rest retrieved from reference TRBV7-7 and TRBJ1-6, is GAGVSQSPRYKVTKRGQDVTLRCDPISSHATLYWYQQALGQGPEFLTYFNYEAQPDKSGLPSDRFSAERPEGSISTLTIQRTEQRDSAMYRCASTDRGRGSYNSPLHFGNGTRLTVT.

This clone has only one observation. This rearrangement joins TRBV7-6 to TRBJ2-2; D gene uncertain. Trimming took off 4 bases at V and 4 bases at J, with 10 bases between the two ends. The germline gives CDR1 SGHVS, CDR2 FNYEAQ. The CDR3 contains 14 residues. The CDR3 sequence is CASSSERPTGELFF. The CDR3 coding sequence is TGTGCCAGCAGCTCTGAGCGACCCACCGGGGAGCTGTTTTTT.

DNA for the CDR3: TGTGCCAGCAGCTTAACTAGCCCCGGGGGCCCCTCCTACAATGAGCAGTTCTTC. Its translation: CASSLTSPGGPSYNEQFF. The J gene is TRBJ2-1, the V gene TRBV7-3, with D perhaps assigned TRBD1 or TRBD2 (6 bases each). V was trimmed by 0 bases and J by 0 bases, leaving 15 bases between them. CDR1 is SGHTA, CDR2 FQGTGA, per germline. The CDR3 runs to 18 residues.

As concerns this clone: Other DNA variants within this sample encode the same CDR3. The gene calls are TRBV18 and TRBJ2-7; D possibly corresponds to TRBD1 (5 bases). Trimming left V 1 base short and J 7 bases short, with 14 bases between. The CDR3 consists of 14 residues. From germline, CDR1 is KGHSH and CDR2 LQKENI. DNA of the CDR3: TGTGCCAGCTCACCACAGGGGTCAGGCGGTGAGCAGTACTTC. This sequence encodes CASSPQGSGGEQYF.

The rearrangement joins TRBV7-2 to TRBJ2-7; D call uncertain. Trimming cost V 2 bases and J 4 bases, with 12 bases left between them. From germline, CDR1 is SGHTA and CDR2 FQGNSA. The CDR3 loop spans 14 amino acids. The CDR3: CASSLSVTSYEQYF. The CDR3, as DNA: TGTGCCAGCAGCTTATCCGTAACCAGTTACGAGCAGTACTTC.

As concerns this clone: A junction end diverges from the germline sequence, so it may reflect a read error. V usage is TRBV7-7 and J usage is TRBJ2-2, with D unclear. The CDR3 totals 12 residues. Germline V gene lookup returns CDR1 SSHAT and CDR2 FNYEAQ (reference sequence). The CDR3 sequence: CASSRLNGELFF. CDR3 DNA sequence: TGTGCTAGCAGCCGCCTGAACGGGGAGCTGTTTTTT.

About this clone itself: The sample contains more than one DNA sequence encoding this CDR3. The rearrangement uses TRBV5-1 and TRBJ2-5, with D unclear. Germline-derived CDR1 and CDR2 are SGHRS and YFSETQ. CDR3 size: 13 residues. The germline V and J ends were trimmed by 2 bases and 4 bases, with 9 bases remaining between them. The CDR3 region has the DNA TGCGCCAGCAGCTTAGGGTCGGGAGAGACCCAGTACTTC. Translating it yields CASSLGSGETQYF.

V gene TRBV28 combines with J gene TRBJ2-2; 12 nucleotides align to TRBD1. Germline V CDR1 and CDR2: MDHEN, SYDVKM. The CDR3 has 16 residues. Trimming cost V 2 bases and J 7 bases; bases outside gene matches: 5. This CDR3 is CASSLAGTGGFGELFF. As DNA, the CDR3 is TGTGCCAGCAGTTTAGCCGGGACAGGGGGCTTCGGGGAGCTGTTTTTT.

The genes are TRBV7-9 and TRBJ1-2; unclear D gene. The CDR3 is 15 residues long. Trimming removed 3 bases at V and 2 bases at J, with 13 bases between. CDR1 SEHNR and CDR2 FQNEAQ come from the germline V gene (reference sequence). The CDR3 here is CASSFSGVANYGYTF. The CDR3 DNA sequence: TGTGCCAGCAGCTTCTCCGGGGTGGCGAACTATGGCTACACCTTC.

The chain couples TRBV7-5 to TRBJ1-2. TRBV7-5 is deemed a pseudogene. The CDR3 loop spans 10 amino acids. CDR3 sequence reads: CARTNHGYTF. For the CDR3, the DNA is TGTGCCAGAACTAACCATGGCTACACCTTC.